This TCR beta chain was sequenced for a study of blood T cell repertoires in COVID-19. As originally analysed: Reference gene primer amplification yielded estimated nucleated cell counts. This table comes from immunoSEQ multiplex PCR, and its TCRdb copy is limited to in-frame clones, with some not included. That table furnishes V, J and clone size, whereas the DNA furnished D and trimming. This sample has around 150,000 clones, with 90% found just once. Germline values: CDR1 SGHAT, CDR2 FQNNGV. The V and J ends lost 5 bases and 9 bases, in that order; junction bases with no gene match: 9. The CDR3 runs to 13 residues.

Material: peripheral blood. This clonotype originated in a man between 60 and 70 years old with active or convalescent COVID-19. V is TRBV11-2 and J is TRBJ1-2, with 7 positions matching TRBD1. The CDR3 bases are TGTGCCAGCAGCCCCCCGACAGGGTTAAGCTACACCTTC. Translation: CASSPPTGLSYTF.